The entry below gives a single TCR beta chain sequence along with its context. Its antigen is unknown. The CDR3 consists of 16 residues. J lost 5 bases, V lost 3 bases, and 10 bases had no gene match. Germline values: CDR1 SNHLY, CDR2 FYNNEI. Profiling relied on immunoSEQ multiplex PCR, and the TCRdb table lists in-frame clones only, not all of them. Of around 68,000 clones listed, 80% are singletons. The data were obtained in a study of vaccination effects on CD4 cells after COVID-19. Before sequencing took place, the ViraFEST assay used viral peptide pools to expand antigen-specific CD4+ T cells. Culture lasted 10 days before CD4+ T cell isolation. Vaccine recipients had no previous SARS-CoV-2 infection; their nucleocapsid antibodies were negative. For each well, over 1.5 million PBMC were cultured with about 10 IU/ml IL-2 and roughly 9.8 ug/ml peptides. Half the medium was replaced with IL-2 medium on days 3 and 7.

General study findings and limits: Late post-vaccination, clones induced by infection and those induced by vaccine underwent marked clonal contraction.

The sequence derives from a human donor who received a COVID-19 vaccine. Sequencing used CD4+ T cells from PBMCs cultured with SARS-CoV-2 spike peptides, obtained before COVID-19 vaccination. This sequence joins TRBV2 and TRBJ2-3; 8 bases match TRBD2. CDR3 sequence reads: CASSEAGGARGDTQYF. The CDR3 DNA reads TGTGCCAGCAGTGAGGCCGGGGGGGCCCGGGGAGATACGCAGTATTTT.